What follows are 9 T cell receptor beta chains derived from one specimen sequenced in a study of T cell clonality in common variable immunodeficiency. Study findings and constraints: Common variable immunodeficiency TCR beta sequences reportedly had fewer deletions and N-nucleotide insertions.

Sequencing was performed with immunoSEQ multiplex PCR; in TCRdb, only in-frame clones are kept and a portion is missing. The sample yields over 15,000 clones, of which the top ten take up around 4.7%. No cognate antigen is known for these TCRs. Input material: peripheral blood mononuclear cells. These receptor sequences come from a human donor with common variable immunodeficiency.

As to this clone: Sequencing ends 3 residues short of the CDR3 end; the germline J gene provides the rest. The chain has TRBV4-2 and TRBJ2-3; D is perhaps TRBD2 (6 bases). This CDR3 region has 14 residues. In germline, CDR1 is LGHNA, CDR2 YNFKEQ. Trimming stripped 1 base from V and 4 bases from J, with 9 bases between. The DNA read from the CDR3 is TGTGCCAGCAGCCAAGGGGGGGATTCAGATACG. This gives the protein CASSQGGDSDT. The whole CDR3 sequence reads CASSQGGDSDTQYF.

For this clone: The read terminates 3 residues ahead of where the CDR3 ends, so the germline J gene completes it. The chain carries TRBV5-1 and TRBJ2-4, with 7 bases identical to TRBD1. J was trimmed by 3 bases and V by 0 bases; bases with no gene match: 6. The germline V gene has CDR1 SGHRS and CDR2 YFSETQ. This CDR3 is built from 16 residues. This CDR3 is CASSLGGGWGKNIQYF. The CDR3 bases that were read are TGCGCCAGCAGCTTGGGAGGGGGCTGGGGCAAAAACATT.

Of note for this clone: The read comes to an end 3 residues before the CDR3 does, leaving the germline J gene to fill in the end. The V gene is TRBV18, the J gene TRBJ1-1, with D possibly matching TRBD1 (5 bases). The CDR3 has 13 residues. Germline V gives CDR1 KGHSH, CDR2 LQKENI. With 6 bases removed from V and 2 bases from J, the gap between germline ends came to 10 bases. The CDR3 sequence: CASSPGQNTEAFF. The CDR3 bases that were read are TGTGCCAGCTCCCCCGGACAAAACACTGAA.

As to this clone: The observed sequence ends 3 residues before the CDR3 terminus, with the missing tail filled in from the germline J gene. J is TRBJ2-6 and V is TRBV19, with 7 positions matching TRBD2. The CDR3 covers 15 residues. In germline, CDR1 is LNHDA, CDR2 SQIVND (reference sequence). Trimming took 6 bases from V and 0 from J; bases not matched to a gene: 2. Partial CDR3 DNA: TGTGCCAGTAGAACGGGGGGCTCTGGGGCCAACGTC. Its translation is CASRTGGSGANV. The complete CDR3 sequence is CASRTGGSGANVLTF.

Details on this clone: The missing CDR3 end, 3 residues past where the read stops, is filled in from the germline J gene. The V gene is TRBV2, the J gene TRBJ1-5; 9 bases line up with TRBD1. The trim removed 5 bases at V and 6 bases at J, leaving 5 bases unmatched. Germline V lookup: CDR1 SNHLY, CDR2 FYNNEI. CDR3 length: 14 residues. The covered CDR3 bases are TGTGCCAGCAGTCTGGACAGGGGAGGTCAGCCC. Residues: CASSLDRGGQP. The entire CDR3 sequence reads CASSLDRGGQPQHF.

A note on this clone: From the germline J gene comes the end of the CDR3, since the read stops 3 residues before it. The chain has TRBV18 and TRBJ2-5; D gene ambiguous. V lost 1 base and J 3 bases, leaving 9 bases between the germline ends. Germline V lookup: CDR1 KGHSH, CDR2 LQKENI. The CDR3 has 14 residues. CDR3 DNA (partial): TGTGCCAGCTCACCACTTCTAACAGAAGAGACC. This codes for CASSPLLTEET. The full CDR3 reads CASSPLLTEETQYF.

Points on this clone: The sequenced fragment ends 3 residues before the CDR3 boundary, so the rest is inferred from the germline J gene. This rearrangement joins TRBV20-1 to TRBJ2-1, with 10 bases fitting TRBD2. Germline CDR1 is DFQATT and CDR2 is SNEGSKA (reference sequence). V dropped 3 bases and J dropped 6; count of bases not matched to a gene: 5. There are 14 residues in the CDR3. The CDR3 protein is CSASPRLAGNEQFF. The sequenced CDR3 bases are TGCAGTGCTAGCCCTCGACTAGCGGGCAATGAG.

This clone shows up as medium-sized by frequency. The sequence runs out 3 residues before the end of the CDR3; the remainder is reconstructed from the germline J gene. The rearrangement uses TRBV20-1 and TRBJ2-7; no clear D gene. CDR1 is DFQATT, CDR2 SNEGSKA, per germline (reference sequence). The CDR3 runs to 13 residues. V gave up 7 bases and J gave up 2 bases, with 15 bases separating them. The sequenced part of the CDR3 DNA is TGCAGTGGATCTACAGCCTTACCCTACGAG. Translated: CSGSTALPYE. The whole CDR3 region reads CSGSTALPYEQYF.

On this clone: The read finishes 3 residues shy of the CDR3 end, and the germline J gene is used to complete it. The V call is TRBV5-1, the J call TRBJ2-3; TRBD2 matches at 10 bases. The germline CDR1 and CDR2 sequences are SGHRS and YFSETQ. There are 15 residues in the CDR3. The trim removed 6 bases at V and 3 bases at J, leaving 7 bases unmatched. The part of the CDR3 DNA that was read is TGCGCCAGCACCCCCCTAGCGGGAGTAACAGATACG. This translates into CASTPLAGVTDT. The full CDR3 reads CASTPLAGVTDTQYF.